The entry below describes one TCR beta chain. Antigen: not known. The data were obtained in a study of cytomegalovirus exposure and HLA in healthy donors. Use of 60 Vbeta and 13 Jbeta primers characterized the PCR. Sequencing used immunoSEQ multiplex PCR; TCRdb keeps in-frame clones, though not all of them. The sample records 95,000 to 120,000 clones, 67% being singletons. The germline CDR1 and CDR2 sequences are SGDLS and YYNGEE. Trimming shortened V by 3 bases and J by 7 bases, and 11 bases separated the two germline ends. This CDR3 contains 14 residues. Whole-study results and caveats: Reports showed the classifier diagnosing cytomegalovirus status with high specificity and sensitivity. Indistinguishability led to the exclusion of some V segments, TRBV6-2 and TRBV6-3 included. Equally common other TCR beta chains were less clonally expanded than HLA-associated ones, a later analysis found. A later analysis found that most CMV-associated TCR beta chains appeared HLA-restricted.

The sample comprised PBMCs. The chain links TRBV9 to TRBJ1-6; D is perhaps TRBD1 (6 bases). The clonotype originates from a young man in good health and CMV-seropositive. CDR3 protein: CASSETTGNSPLHF. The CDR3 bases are TGTGCCAGCAGCGAAACTACAGGGAATTCACCCCTCCACTTT.